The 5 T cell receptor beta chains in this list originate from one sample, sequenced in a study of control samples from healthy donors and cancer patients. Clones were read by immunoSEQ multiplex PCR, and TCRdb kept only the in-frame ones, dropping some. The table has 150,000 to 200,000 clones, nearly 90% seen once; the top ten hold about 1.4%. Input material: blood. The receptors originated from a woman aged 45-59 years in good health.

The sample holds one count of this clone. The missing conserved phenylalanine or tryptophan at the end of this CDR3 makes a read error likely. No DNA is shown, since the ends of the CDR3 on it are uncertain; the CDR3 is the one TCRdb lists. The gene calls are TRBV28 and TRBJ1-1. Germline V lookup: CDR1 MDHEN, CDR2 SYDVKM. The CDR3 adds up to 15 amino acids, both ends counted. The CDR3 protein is CASSPHSVRDFRPVG.

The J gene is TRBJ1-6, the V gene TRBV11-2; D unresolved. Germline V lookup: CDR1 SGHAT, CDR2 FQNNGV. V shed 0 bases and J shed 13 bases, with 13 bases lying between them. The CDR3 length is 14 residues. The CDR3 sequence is CASSLDTSLRPLHF. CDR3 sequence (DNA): TGTGCCAGCAGCTTAGACACGTCCCTAAGGCCCCTCCACTTT.

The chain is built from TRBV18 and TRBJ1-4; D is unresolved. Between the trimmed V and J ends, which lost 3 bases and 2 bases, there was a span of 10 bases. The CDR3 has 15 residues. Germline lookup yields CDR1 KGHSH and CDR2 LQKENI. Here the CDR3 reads CASSPAGVTNEKLFF. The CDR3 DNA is TGTGCCAGCTCACCCGCCGGGGTTACTAATGAAAAACTGTTTTTT.

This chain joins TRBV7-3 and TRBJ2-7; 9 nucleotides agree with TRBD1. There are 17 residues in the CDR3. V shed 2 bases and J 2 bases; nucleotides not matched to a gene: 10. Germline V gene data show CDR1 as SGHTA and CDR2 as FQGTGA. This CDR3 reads CASSLRIRTGDTYEQYF. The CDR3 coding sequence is TGTGCCAGCAGCTTACGAATCAGGACAGGGGATACCTACGAGCAGTACTTC.

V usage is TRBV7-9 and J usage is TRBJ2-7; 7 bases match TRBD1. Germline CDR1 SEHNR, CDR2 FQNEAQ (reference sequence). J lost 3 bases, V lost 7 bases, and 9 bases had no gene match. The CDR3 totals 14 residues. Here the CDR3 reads CASTLGTEYYEQYF. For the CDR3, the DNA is TGTGCCAGCACCTTGGGGACAGAGTACTACGAGCAGTACTTC. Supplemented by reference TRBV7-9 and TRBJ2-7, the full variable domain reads DTGVSQNPRHKITKRGQNVTFRCDPISEHNRLYWYRQTLGQGPEFLTYFQNEAQLEKSRLLSDRFSAERPKGSFSTLEIQRTEQGDSAMYLCASTLGTEYYEQYFGPGTRLTVT.